This T cell receptor beta chain was recorded in a study of T cell responses to AZD1222 COVID-19 vaccine. Overall study results and limits: Vaccination with two AZD1222 doses was followed by a rise in Spike-specific TCR breadth and depth.

From germline, CDR1 is KGHSY and CDR2 FQNENV. CDR3 size: 13 residues. TCRdb keeps only in-frame clones here, not all; method: immunoSEQ multiplex PCR. Of about 180,000 clones in the sample, just under 95% were seen once. To note about this clone: Its antigen remains unidentified.

Sample: peripheral blood, taken 28 days after the second dose of the MenACWY control vaccine. The chain recombines TRBV16 with TRBJ1-1; the D is unclear. The receptor was isolated from an adult who received the MenACWY meningococcal vaccine as a control. The CDR3 reads CANSLGGSTEAFF. The CDR3 region has the DNA TGTGCGAACTCTTTAGGCGGATCCACTGAAGCTTTCTTT.